These T cell receptor beta chains were read from a single sample in a study of identical twins. TCRdb itself ran the 5' RACE reads through MiXCR, one entry per CDR3 protein. The sample holds hundreds of thousands of distinct CDR3 sequences, roughly 18% seen once. The sample was also linked to a second study, of T cells expressing NK-cell markers.

The sample comprised PBMCs. The receptor source for this set is a woman in her late teens or twenties in good health. The CDR3 runs from the conserved cysteine through the conserved F or W. Each record gives: V gene, J gene, CDR3 protein.

TRBV29-1,TRBJ1-5,CSVARQANQPQHF
TRBV6-1,TRBJ1-3,CAIGGADGNTIYF
TRBV2,TRBJ2-5,CAITTREQQTQYF
TRBV12-3/TRBV12-4,TRBJ1-5,CASSSWQVNQPQHF
TRBV10-3,TRBJ2-5,CAISEEKGAEETQYF
TRBV7-2,TRBJ2-7,CASRPAGSYEQYF
TRBV25-1,TRBJ1-1,CASSEFRDNTEAFF
TRBV29-1,TRBJ2-3,CSVEQGPNTDTQYF
TRBV12-3/TRBV12-4,TRBJ2-1,CASSLTGRDNEQFF
TRBV29-1,TRBJ2-3,CSGSGGADTQYF
TRBV5-1,TRBJ2-5,CASSPTAPEETQYF
TRBV5-1,TRBJ2-5,CASSGRLLLETQYF
TRBV5-6,TRBJ2-7,CASSQKSTALQNEQYF
TRBV20-1,TRBJ1-1,CSARDRVRGDTEAFF
TRBV29-1,TRBJ2-5,CSVGTGRGETQYF
TRBV7-8,TRBJ1-5,CASSPSPGRSQPQHF
TRBV5-1,TRBJ2-7,CASSLAGQRSYEQYF
TRBV12-3/TRBV12-4,TRBJ1-2,CASSLSSLNGYTF
TRBV29-1,TRBJ1-1,CSVDRDYTEAFF
TRBV12-3/TRBV12-4,TRBJ1-5,CASSFGARDQPQHF
TRBV29-1,TRBJ2-1,CSVTRRGGRGNEQFF
TRBV12-3/TRBV12-4,TRBJ2-1,CASSPRRSYNEQFF
TRBV3-1,TRBJ2-1,CASSQEVGWAGGDEQFF
TRBV12-3/TRBV12-4,TRBJ1-5,CASAGPQSNQPQHF
TRBV9,TRBJ1-6,CASSSQQGNNSPLHF
TRBV12-3/TRBV12-4,TRBJ2-7,CASRPDRLKTYEQYF
TRBV6-5,TRBJ1-2,CASSYFGTHGYTF
TRBV12-3/TRBV12-4,TRBJ2-3,CASSPSLGGVGTDTQYF
TRBV7-6,TRBJ2-7,CASSPTGMGKVEQYF
TRBV29-1,TRBJ2-7,CSVEDRRDEQYF
TRBV7-6,TRBJ1-1,CASSWAGTGVIGTEAFF
TRBV20-1,TRBJ2-7,CSARDGASGAQYF
TRBV6-1,TRBJ1-2,CASRQGAANNYGYTF
TRBV11-2,TRBJ2-3,CASSLELGWDSYF
TRBV5-1,TRBJ2-2,CASSLDPNTGELFF
TRBV12-3/TRBV12-4,TRBJ1-1,CASRWGQNTEAFF
TRBV6-2/TRBV6-3,TRBJ2-2,CASSYFQTGDTGELFF
TRBV29-1,TRBJ2-3,CSVDRAGTQYF
TRBV20-1,TRBJ2-3,CSARGPGATDTQYF
TRBV20-1,TRBJ1-2,CSAPDNYGYTF
TRBV10-3,TRBJ2-7,CAISEKVDFTYEQYF
TRBV30,TRBJ2-1,CAWTGLAGGNEQFF
TRBV7-2,TRBJ2-2,CASSLWRDATGELFF